One sample yielded the 6 T cell receptor beta chains listed below, sequenced in a study of Ad26.COV2.S vaccination and SARS-CoV-2 variants. Produced via immunoSEQ multiplex PCR; TCRdb's table is partial and in-frame only. Among a few hundred thousand clones, around nine tenths were seen once, and the ten largest hold roughly 3.6%. Treatment given: some 20 received Ad26.COV2.S at low or high dose, single or two shots; about five received placebo; per-sample allocation not given. Specimen acquisition occurred on day 63 following the initial vaccine or placebo injection. The specimen comprised peripheral blood, sampled in a trial of Ad26.COV2.S vaccine versus placebo. All receptors derive from a person aged 18-65 years who received the Ad26.COV2.S COVID-19 vaccine or a placebo.

The chain combines TRBV30 with TRBJ1-5; D not certain. The V gene lost 3 bases and the J gene lost 10 bases, with 16 bases spanning the gap. Germline CDR1 and CDR2: GTSNPN and SVGIG (reference sequence). The CDR3 is made up of 13 amino acids. The CDR3 loop reads CAWSGVVPQPQHF. The CDR3 DNA sequence: TGTGCCTGGAGCGGAGTGGTCCCCCAACCCCAGCATTTT.

This chain links TRBV7-2 with TRBJ2-2; D may be TRBD1 (6 bases). Germline V gives CDR1 SGHTA, CDR2 FQGNSA. V dropped 6 bases and J dropped 6 bases, with 8 bases sitting between them. CDR3 length: 12 residues. The CDR3 sequence is CASRQGPGELFF. Here the CDR3 DNA reads TGTGCCAGCAGACAGGGTCCCGGGGAGCTGTTTTTT.

The chain carries TRBV19 and TRBJ2-5; 11 bases line up with TRBD2. Germline values: CDR1 LNHDA, CDR2 SQIVND (reference sequence). CDR3 size: 17 residues. V shed 4 bases and J 2 bases; nucleotides not matched to a gene: 9. The CDR3 bases are TGTGCCAGTAGTAAGCCAGGGGGACTAGCGGTGCAAGAGACCCAGTACTTC. Translated, it gives CASSKPGGLAVQETQYF.

The chain recombines TRBV10-2 with TRBJ1-2, with 8 bases lining up with TRBD1. Losses at the gene ends were 4 bases for V and 7 bases for J; bases not matched to a gene: 5. Germline V gene data show CDR1 as WSHSY and CDR2 as SAAADI. This CDR3 region has 13 residues. CDR3 nucleotides: TGCGCCAGCAGTGCGGCAGGGGGCTCTGGCTACACCTTC. As protein: CASSAAGGSGYTF.

The rearrangement uses TRBV9 and TRBJ2-5, with 9 bases lining up with TRBD1. With V trimmed by 4 bases and J by 5 bases, 9 bases remained unmatched. Germline assignment: CDR1 SGDLS and CDR2 YYNGEE. CDR3 size: 15 residues. Written as DNA, the CDR3 is TGTGCCAGCAGCCCTCGACAGGGGGGTAGGGAGACCCAGTACTTC. Protein: CASSPRQGGRETQYF. The full variable domain, its missing parts supplied by reference TRBV9 and TRBJ2-5, is DSGVTQTPKHLITATGQRVTLRCSPRSGDLSVYWYQQSLDQGLQFLIQYYNGEERAKGNILERFSAQQFPDLHSELNLSSLELGDSALYFCASSPRQGGRETQYFGPGTRLLVL.

The CDR3 nucleotides read TGTGCCAGCAGCAACAGGGAGGAGACAGGGGGTCACAATGAGCAGTTCTTC. This translates into CASSNREETGGHNEQFF. The chain recombines TRBV21-1 with TRBJ2-1; the table's D gene call, TRBD1, was not cross checked with the DNA. TRBV21-1 is described as a pseudogene. CDR3 length: 17 residues.